This record looks at one T cell receptor beta chain sequence and its context. These data originate in a study of Ad26.COV2.S vaccination and SARS-CoV-2 variants. Study-level information: Ad26.COV2.S, an intramuscular injection, was given once or twice 56 days apart.

Germline loops: CDR1 SGDLS, CDR2 YYNGEE. With 3 bases removed from V and 7 bases from J, the gap between germline ends came to 10 bases. This CDR3 comprises 13 residues. Documented treatment: over 15 received Ad26.COV2.S at low or high dose, single or two shots; five or six received placebo; per-sample allocation not given. It was on day 63 after the first vaccine or placebo injection that samples were taken. Clones were read by immunoSEQ multiplex PCR, and TCRdb kept only the in-frame ones, dropping some. The data contain roughly 350,000 clones, roughly 90% of them singletons. The chain has TRBV9 and TRBJ2-2, with a possible D match to TRBD1 (6 bases). Sequenced here: peripheral blood, sampled in a trial of Ad26.COV2.S vaccine versus placebo. The origin of this receptor is a person between 18 and 60 years old who received the Ad26.COV2.S COVID-19 vaccine or a placebo. CDR3 bases: TGTGCCAGCAGCGGGGGGCCGCACGGGGAGCTGTTTTTT. Amino acids: CASSGGPHGELFF.